This T cell receptor (beta chain) was identified during a study of T-cell reconstitution after alpha-beta-depleted transplantation in children. Points from the study as a whole: Several hundred expanded graft clones reportedly were the source of alpha-beta T cells about two months after transplant. Recipient T cells and thymic progenitors that survived were the source of the high TCRbeta diversity seen at day 60 in some patients. Diversity and T-cell counts at one year after transplant derived mostly from new T cells.

It was with unique molecular identifiers that the TCRbeta library was prepared. A single record per CDR3 protein comes from TCRdb applying MiXCR to the PCR reads. In the table there are about 230,000 distinct CDR3 sequences, about a tenth of which are singletons. The sample holds many counts of this clonotype. What it binds is unknown. Looked up from germline, CDR1 is SGHTA and CDR2 is FQGNSA. The CDR3 has 11 amino acids. The V end lost 1 base, the J end lost 7 bases, and 3 bases lay between the germline ends. The J gene is TRBJ2-3, the V gene TRBV7-2; no reliable D call. Sequenced here: PBMCs, sampled before TCRalphabeta/CD19-depleted stem cell transplant. The TCR comes from a child younger than two with acute myeloid leukemia, due to receive a stem cell transplant. This chain's CDR3 is CASSLENTQYF. As DNA, the CDR3 is TGTGCCAGCAGCTTAGAAAATACGCAGTATTTT.